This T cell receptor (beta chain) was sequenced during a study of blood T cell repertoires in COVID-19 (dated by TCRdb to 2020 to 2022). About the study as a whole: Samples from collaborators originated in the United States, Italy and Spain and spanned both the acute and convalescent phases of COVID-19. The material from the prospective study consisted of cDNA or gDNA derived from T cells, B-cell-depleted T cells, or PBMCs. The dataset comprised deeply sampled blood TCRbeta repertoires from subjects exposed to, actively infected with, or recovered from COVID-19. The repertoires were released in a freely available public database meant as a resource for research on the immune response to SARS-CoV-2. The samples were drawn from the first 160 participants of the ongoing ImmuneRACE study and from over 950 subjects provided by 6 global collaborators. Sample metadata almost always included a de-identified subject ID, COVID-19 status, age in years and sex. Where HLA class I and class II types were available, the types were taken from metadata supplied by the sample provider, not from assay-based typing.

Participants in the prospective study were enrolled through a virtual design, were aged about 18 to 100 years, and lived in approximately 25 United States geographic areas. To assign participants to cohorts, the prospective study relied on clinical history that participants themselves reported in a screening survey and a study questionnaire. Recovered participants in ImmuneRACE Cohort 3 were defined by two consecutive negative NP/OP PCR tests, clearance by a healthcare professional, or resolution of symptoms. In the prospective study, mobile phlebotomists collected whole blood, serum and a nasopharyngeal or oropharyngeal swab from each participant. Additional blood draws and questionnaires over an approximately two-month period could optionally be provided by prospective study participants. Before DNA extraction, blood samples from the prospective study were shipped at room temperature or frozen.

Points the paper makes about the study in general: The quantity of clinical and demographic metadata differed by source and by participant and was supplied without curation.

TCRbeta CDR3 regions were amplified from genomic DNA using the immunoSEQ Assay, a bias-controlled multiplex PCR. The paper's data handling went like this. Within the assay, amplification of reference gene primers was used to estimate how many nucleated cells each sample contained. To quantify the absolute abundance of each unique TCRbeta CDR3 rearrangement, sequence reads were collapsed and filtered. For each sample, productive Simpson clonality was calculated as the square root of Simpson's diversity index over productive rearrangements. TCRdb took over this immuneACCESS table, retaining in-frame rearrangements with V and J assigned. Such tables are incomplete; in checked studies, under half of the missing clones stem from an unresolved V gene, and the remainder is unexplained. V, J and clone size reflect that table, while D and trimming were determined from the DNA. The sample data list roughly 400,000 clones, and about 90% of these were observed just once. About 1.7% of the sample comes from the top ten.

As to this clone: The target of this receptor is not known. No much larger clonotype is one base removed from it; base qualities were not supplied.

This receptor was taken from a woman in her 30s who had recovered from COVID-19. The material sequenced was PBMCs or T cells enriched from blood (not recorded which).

The DNA reads as follows: TGCGCCAGCAGCTTGGGCGGAGGAGGGACCTCTGGAAACACCATATATTTT. It translates as CASSLGGGGTSGNTIYF. This chain is built from TRBV5-1 and TRBJ1-3; D gene: possibly TRBD1, on 5 matching bases. The germline V gene specifies SGHRS as CDR1 and YFSETQ as CDR2. V is pared back by 0 bases and J by 0 bases, with 13 bases lying between the germline termini. Counted from cysteine to phenylalanine, this CDR3 has 17 amino acids. Of all the DNA, just the CDR3 is kept, 51 bases in frame from base 1.